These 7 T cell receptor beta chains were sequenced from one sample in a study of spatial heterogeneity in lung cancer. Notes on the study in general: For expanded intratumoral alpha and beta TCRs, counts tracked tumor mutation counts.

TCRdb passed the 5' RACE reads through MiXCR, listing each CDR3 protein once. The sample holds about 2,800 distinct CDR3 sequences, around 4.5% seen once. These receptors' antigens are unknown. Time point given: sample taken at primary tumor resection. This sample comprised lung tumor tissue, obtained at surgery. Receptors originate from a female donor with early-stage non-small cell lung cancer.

This CDR3 is CASSYRDREAGELFF. The CDR3 DNA sequence: TGTGCCAGCAGCTACCGGGACAGGGAGGCCGGGGAGCTGTTTTTT. The chain joins TRBV11-1 to TRBJ2-2, with 9 positions matching TRBD1. The CDR3 sequence is 15 residues long. The V gene end was trimmed by 4 bases and the J gene end by 6 bases; junction bases not matched to a gene: 6. In germline, CDR1 is SGHAT, CDR2 FQDESV (reference sequence).

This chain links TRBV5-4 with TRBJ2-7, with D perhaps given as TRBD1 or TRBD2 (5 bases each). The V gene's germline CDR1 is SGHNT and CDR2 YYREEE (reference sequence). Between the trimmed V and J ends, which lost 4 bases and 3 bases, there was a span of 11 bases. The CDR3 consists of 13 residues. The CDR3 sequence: CASSRDGYYEQYF. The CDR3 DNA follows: TGTGCCAGCAGCCGGGACGGATACTACGAGCAGTACTTC.

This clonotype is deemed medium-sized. DNA for the CDR3: TGCGCCAGCAGCTTGGTAGGAAGCCAAGAGACCCAGTACTTC. Protein sequence: CASSLVGSQETQYF. This chain uses TRBV5-1 with TRBJ2-5, with D unresolved. The ends were cut back, 0 bases at V and 1 base at J, with 7 bases in the middle. CDR1 is SGHRS and CDR2 is YFSETQ in the germline V gene. The CDR3 has 14 residues.

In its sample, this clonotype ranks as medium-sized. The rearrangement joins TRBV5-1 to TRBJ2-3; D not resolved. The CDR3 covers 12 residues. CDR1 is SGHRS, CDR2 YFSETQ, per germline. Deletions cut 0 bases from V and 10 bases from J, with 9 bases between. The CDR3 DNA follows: TGCGCCAGCAGCTTGGAAGGCCCGTCGCAGTATTTT. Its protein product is CASSLEGPSQYF.

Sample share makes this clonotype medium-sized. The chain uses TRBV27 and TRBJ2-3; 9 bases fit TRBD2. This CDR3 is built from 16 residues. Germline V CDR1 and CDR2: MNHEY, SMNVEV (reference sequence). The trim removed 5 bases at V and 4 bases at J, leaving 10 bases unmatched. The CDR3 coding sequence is TGTGCCAGCAGTCCCGGGACTAGCTTAGGCGCAGATACGCAGTATTTT. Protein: CASSPGTSLGADTQYF.

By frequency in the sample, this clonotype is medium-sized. The CDR3 nucleotides are TGTGCCAGCAGCCAATCGCGCGGCGGGGAGCTGTTTTTT. Translation gives CASSQSRGGELFF. The rearrangement uses TRBV4-2 and TRBJ2-2; D gene unclear. The V end lost 2 bases, the J end lost 7 bases, and 8 bases lay between the germline ends. Germline lookup yields CDR1 LGHNA and CDR2 YNFKEQ. There are 13 residues in the CDR3.

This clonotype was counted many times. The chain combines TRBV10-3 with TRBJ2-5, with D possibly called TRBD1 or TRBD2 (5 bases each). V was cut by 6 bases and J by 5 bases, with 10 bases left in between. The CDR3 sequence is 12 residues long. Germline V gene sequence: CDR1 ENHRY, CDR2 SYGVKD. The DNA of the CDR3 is TGTGCCATCAGGGGGGTCGGGGAGACCCAGTACTTC. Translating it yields CAIRGVGETQYF.